This T cell receptor beta chain was identified in a study of T cells in Graves' hyperthyroidism and ophthalmopathy. The CDR3 length is 15 residues. V was shortened by 4 bases and J by 9 bases, with 19 bases between the two germline ends. Germline CDR1 reads MNHNS; CDR2 reads SASEGT. The TCR beta CDR3 regions underwent amplification using RNA transcripts as the source. HTBI primers were the set used in a first-round RT-PCR of the TCR CDR3. TCRdb independently ran MiXCR on the multiplex PCR reads; one entry per CDR3 protein. In the table there are some 720,000 distinct CDR3 sequences, 16% of which are singletons. The sample holds many counts of this clonotype. Its antigen is currently unknown. Findings and caveats of the study: Stable hyperthyroidism was separated from ophthalmopathy by a model based on 13 V-J features. Clonotypes that were expanded in thyroid above 0.001 mostly appeared in blood too.

This clonotype originated in a man between 18 and 35 years old with Graves' hyperthyroidism. Source material: blood. The V gene is TRBV6-1, the J gene TRBJ2-1, with D possibly matching TRBD1 (5 bases). The CDR3 nucleotides read TGTGCCAGCAGTGGACTGGGGCTATCCGCTACTGAGCAGTTCTTC. This encodes CASSGLGLSATEQFF.